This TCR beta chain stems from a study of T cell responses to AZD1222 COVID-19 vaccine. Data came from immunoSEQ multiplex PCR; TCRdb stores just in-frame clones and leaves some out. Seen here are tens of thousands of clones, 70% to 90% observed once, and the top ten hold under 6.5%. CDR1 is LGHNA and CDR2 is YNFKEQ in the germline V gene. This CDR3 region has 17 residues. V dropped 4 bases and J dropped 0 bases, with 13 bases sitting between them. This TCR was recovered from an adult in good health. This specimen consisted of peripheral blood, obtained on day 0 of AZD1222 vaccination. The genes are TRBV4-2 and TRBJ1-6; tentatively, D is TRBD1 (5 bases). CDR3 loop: CASSPSGLSSYNSPLHF. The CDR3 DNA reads TGTGCCAGCAGCCCTTCAGGGCTAAGCTCCTATAATTCACCCCTCCACTTT.